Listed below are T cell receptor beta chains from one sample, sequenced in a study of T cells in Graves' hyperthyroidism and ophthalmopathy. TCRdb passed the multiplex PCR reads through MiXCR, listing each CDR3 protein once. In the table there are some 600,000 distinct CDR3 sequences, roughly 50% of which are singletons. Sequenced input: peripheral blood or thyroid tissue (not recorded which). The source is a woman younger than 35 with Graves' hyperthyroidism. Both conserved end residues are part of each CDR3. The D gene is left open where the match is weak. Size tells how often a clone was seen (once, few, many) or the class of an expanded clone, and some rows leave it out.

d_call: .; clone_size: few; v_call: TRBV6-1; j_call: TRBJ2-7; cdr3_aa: CASSSRLTPEQYF; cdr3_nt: TGTGCCAGCAGTTCGCGACTCACCCCCGAGCAGTACTTC
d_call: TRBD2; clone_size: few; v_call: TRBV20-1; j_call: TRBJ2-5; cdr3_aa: CSASGVSGRDETQYF; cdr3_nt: TGCAGTGCTAGTGGGGTTAGCGGGAGGGATGAGACCCAGTACTTC
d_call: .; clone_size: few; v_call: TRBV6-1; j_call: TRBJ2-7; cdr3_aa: CASSQARDEQYF; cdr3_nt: TGTGCCAGCAGTCAGGCCAGGGACGAGCAGTACTTC
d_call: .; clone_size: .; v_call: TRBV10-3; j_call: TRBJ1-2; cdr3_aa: CATRTVPRGYTF; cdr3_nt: TGTGCCACTAGGACAGTCCCTAGAGGCTACACCTTC
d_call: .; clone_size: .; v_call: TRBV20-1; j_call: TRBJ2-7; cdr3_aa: CSANAGDGSYEQYF; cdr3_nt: TGCAGTGCAAACGCCGGGGACGGCTCCTACGAGCAGTACTTC
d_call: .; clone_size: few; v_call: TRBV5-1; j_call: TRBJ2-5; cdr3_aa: CASSFILAPETQYF; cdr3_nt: TGTGCCAGCAGCTTTATACTAGCTCCAGAGACCCAGTACTTC
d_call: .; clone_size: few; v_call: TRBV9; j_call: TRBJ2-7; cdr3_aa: CASSVAGDYEQYF; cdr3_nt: TGTGCCAGCAGCGTAGCGGGAGACTACGAGCAGTACTTC
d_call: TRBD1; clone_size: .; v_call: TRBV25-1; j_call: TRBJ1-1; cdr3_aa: CANGQGNTEAFF; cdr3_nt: TGTGCCAACGGACAGGGAAACACTGAAGCTTTCTTT
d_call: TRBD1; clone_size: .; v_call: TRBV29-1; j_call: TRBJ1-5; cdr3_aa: CSAAGTGDQPQHF; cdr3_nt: TGCAGCGCAGCCGGGACAGGGGACCAGCCCCAGCATTTT
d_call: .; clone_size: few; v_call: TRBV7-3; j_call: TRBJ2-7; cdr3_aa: CASSKDWAYEQYF; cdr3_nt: TGTGCCAGCAGCAAAGACTGGGCCTACGAGCAGTACTTC
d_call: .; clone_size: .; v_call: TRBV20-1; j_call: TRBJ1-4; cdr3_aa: CSARGLFEKLFF; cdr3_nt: TGCAGTGCTAGAGGACTATTTGAAAAACTGTTTTTT
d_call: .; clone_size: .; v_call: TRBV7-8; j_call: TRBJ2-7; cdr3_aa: CASSFDNEAYEQYF; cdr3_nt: TGTGCCAGCAGCTTCGACAACGAGGCCTACGAGCAGTACTTC
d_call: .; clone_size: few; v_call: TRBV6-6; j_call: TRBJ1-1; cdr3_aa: CASNLLNRDKNTEAFF; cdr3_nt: TGTGCCAGCAATCTTCTAAACCGGGATAAGAACACTGAAGCTTTCTTT
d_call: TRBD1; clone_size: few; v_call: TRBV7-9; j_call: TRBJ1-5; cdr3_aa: CASSLTGGSDQPQHF; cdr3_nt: TGTGCCAGCAGCTTGACAGGGGGCTCGGATCAGCCCCAGCATTTT
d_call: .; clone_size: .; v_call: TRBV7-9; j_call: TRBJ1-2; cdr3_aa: CASSLAGGSGYTF; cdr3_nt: TGTGCCAGCAGCTTAGCGGGGGGTAGTGGCTACACCTTC
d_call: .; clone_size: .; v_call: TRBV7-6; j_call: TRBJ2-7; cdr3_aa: CASSHGGKSDEQYF; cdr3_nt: TGTGCCAGCAGCCATGGCGGGAAAAGCGACGAGCAGTACTTC